This T cell receptor (beta chain) originates from a study of blood T cell repertoires in COVID-19. About the research overall: T cells, B-cell-depleted T cells, or PBMCs supplied cDNA or gDNA.

The repertoire was sequenced with immunoSEQ multiplex PCR; TCRdb's copy has only in-frame clones and lacks some. The sample includes just over 85,000 clones, about 88% seen only once; the top ten take 8.5% to 10%. This sequence originates from a man aged 45-65 years with acute or convalescent COVID-19. Sequencing was performed on peripheral blood.

The DNA of the CDR3 is TGTGCCAGCAGTTACCAAGGGGGTATTGAAGAGACCCAGTACTTC. It translates to CASSYQGGIEETQYF. This chain connects TRBV6-5 to TRBJ2-5; possible D gene TRBD1, 6 bases. CDR3 length equals 15 residues. V was cut by 2 bases and J by 3 bases, with 13 bases left in between. The germline V gene encodes CDR1 MNHEY and CDR2 SVGAGI.